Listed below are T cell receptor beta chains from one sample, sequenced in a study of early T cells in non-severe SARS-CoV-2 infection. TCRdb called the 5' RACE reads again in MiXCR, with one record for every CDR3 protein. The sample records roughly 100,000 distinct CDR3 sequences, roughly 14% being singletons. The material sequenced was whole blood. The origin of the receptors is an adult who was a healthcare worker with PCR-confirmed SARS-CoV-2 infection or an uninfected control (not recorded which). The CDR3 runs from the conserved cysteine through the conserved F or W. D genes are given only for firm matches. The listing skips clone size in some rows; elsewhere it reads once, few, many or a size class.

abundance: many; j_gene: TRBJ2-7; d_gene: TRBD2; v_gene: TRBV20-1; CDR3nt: TGCAGTGCTGGGCTAGCGGGAGGCTTCGAGCAGTACTTC; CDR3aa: CSAGLAGGFEQYF
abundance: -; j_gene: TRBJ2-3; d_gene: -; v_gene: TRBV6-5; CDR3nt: TGTGCCAGCAGTTTCCAGTTGGGTTTGGGGTCTTCTCAGTATTTT; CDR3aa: CASSFQLGLGSSQYF
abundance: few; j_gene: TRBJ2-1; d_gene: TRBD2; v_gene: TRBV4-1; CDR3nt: TGCGCCAGCAGCCAAGAAAGCATGGGACTAGCGGGAAATGAGCAGTTCTTC; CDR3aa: CASSQESMGLAGNEQFF
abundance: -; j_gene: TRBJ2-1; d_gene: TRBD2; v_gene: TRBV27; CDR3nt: TGTGCCAGCAGCCACAGACTAGCGGACAATGAGCAGTTCTTC; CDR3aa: CASSHRLADNEQFF
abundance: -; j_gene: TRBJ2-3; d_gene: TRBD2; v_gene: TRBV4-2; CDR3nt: TGTGCCAGCGGGACTAGCGGGAGTGAAGATACGCAGTATTTT; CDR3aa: CASGTSGSEDTQYF
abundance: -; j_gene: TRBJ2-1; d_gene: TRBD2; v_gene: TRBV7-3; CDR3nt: TGTGCCAGCAGCTTTTCCGGGACTAGCAACAATGAGCAGTTCTTC; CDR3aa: CASSFSGTSNNEQFF
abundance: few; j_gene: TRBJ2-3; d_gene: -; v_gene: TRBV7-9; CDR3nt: TGTGCCAGCAGCTTAATCACTAGCAGTGCAGATACGCAGTATTTT; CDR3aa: CASSLITSSADTQYF
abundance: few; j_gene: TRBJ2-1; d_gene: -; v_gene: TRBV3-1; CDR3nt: TGTGCCAGCAGCCAAGACTGGAGCTCCGGGAATGAGCAGTTCTTC; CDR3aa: CASSQDWSSGNEQFF
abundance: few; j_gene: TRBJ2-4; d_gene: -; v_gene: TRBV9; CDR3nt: TGTGCCAGCAGCGTAGGTATTGGGAACATTCAGTACTTC; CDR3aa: CASSVGIGNIQYF
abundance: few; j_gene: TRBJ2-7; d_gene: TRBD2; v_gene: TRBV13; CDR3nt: TGTGCCAGCAGCTTAGGGCTAGCGGGAAGCGAGCAGTACTTC; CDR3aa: CASSLGLAGSEQYF
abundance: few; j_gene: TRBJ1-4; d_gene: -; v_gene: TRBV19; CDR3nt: TGTGCCAGTAGCTTTACCCACAGGAAGGAAAAACTGTTTTTT; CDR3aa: CASSFTHRKEKLFF
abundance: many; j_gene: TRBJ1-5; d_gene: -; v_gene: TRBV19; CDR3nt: TGTGCCAGTAGTATAAGTTACAGGAGGAATCAGCCCCAGCATTTT; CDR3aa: CASSISYRRNQPQHF
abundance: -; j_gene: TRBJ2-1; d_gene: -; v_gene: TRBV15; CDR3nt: TGTGCCACCAGCAGACCCCCTTTCGGAAAGTACAATGAGCAGTTCTTC; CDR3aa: CATSRPPFGKYNEQFF
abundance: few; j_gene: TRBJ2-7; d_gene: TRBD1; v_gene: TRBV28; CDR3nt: TGTGCCAGCAGTTTCCCTGGACAGGGGGGCCACGAGCAGTACTTC; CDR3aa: CASSFPGQGGHEQYF
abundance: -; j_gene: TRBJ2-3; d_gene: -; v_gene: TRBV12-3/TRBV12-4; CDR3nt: TGTGCCAGCAGTTTATTAGCGGAGTACACAGATACGCAGTATTTT; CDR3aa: CASSLLAEYTDTQYF
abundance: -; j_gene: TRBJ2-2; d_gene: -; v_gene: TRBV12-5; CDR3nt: TGTGCTAGTTCATCAGAAGGGGCCGGGGAGCTGTTTTTT; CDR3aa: CASSSEGAGELFF
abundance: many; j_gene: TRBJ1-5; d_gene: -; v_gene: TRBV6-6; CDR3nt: TGTGCCAGCGGGGATCAGCCCCAGCATTTT; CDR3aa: CASGDQPQHF
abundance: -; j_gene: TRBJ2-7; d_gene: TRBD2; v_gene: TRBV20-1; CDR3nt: TGCAGTGCTAGCGGGAGGGCCCCCTACGAGCAGTACTTC; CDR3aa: CSASGRAPYEQYF
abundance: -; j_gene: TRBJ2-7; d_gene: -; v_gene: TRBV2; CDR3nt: TGTGCCAGCAGTGAGAGTTGGGACATCCCGTGGTTATACTTC; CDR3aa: CASSESWDIPWLYF
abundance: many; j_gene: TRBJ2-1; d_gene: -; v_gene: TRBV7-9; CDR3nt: TGTGCCAGCAGGGTTTCGGGTAGCTCCTACAATGAGCAGTTCTTC; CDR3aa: CASRVSGSSYNEQFF
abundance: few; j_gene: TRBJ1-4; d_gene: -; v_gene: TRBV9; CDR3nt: TGTGCCAGCGTCCCCCGGCTACAGGAGGAAGGGGTAACTAATGAAAAACTGTTTTTT; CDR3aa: CASVPRLQEEGVTNEKLFF
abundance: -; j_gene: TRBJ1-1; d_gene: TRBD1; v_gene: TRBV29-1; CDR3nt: TGCAGCGTTGAAAGGCCAGGGGGCACTGAAGCTTTCTTT; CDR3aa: CSVERPGGTEAFF
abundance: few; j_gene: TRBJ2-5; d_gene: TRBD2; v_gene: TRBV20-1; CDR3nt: TGCAGTGGACATACAGCGGGGGAGTACCAAGAGACCCAGTACTTC; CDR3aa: CSGHTAGEYQETQYF
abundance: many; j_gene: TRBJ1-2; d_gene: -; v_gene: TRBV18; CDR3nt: TGTGCCAGCTCACCACCGGTCGGGCCCTTCACCTTC; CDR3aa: CASSPPVGPFTF
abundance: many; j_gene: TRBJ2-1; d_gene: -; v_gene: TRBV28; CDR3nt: TGTGCCAGCTCGGATAGTGATCAGTTCTTC; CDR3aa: CASSDSDQFF
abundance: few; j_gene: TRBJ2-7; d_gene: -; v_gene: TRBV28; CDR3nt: TGTGCCAGCAGTTTATCAGGCGGGGTGAGGGAGCAGTACTTC; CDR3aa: CASSLSGGVREQYF
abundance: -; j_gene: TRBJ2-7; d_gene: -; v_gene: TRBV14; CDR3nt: TGTGCCAGCAGCCAAGTGCGTCGTTCGAAGCAGTACTTC; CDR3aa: CASSQVRRSKQYF
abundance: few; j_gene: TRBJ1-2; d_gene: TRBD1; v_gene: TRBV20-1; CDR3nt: TGCAGTGCGGGACAGGGCGGCTACACCTTC; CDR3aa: CSAGQGGYTF
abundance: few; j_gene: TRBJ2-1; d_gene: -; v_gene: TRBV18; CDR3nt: TGTGCCAGCTCACTTAGCCTAGATACCTACAATGAGCAGTTCTTC; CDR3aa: CASSLSLDTYNEQFF
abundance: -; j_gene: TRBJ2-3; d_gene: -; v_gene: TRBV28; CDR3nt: TGTGCCAGCAGACCTGCTACAGATACGCAGTATTTT; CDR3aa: CASRPATDTQYF
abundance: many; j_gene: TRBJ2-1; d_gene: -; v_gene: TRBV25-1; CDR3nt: TGTGCCAGCAGTGATAGGACAACACAGTTCTTC; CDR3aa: CASSDRTTQFF
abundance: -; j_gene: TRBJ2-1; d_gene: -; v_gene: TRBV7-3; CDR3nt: TGTGCCAGCAGCAGGTCCCCCACCTACAATGAGCAGTTCTTC; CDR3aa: CASSRSPTYNEQFF
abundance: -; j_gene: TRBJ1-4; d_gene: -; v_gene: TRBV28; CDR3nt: TGTGCCAGCAGTTTTCTAGTAGGTCAACTGTTTTTT; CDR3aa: CASSFLVGQLFF
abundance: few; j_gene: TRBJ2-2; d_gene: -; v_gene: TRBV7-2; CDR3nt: TGTGCCAGCGCCATCCACACCGGGGAGCTGTTTTTT; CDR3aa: CASAIHTGELFF
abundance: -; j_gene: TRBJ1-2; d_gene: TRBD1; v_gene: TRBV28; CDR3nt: TGTGCCAGCACCCCTCTGACAGGGGGCTTCAGCTACACCTTC; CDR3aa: CASTPLTGGFSYTF
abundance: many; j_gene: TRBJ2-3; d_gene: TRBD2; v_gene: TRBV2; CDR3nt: TGTGCCAGCAGAAGCGGGAGTCGGACAGATACGCAGTATTTT; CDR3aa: CASRSGSRTDTQYF
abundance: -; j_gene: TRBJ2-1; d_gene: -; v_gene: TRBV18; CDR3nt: TGTGCCAGCTCACCACCTCGAACTAGCCAGTTCTTC; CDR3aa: CASSPPRTSQFF
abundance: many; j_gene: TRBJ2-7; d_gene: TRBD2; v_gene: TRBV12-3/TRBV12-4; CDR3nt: TGTGCCAGCAGTTTAAGTGCTAGCGGGAAATCCGAGCAGTACTTC; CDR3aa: CASSLSASGKSEQYF
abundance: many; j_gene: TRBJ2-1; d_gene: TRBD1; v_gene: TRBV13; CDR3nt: TGTGCCAGCAGCTTGAGGACAGGGCGAAATGAGCAGTTCTTC; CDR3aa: CASSLRTGRNEQFF
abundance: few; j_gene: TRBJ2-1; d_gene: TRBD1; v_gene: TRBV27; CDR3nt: TGTGCCAGCAGTCCCGACAGGGGGACGAAGTCCTACAATGAGCAGTTCTTC; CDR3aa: CASSPDRGTKSYNEQFF
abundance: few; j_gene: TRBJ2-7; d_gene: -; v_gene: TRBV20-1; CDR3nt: TGCAGTGCTGTAACAGGCAGGGGCGCCTACGAGCAGTACTTC; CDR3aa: CSAVTGRGAYEQYF
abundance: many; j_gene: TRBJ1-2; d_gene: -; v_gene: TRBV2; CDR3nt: TGTGCCAGCAGTGAAGGACTTAACTATGGCTACACCTTC; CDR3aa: CASSEGLNYGYTF
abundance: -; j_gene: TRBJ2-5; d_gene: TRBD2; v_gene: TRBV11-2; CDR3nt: TGTGCCAGCAGCTCCGGGACTAGCGGGATCGGTGAGACCCAGTACTTC; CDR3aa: CASSSGTSGIGETQYF
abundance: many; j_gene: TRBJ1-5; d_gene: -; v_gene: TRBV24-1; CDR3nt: TGTGCCACCAGTGATTTGGGGGTTTCCTACAGCAATCAGCCCCAGCATTTT; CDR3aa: CATSDLGVSYSNQPQHF
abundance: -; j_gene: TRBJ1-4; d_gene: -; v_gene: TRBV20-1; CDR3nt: TGCAGTGTGGGCAGGGGTAATGAAAAACTGTTTTTT; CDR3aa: CSVGRGNEKLFF
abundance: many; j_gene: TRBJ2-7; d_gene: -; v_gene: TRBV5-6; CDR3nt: TGTGCCAGCAGCCGAGAAGGGCGTCAGGCCGGAATATTTCCCTACGAGCAGTACTTC; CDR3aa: CASSREGRQAGIFPYEQYF
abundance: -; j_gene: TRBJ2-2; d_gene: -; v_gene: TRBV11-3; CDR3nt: TGTGCCAGCAGCTTAGAGACCCCCGGGGAGCTGTTTTTT; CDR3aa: CASSLETPGELFF
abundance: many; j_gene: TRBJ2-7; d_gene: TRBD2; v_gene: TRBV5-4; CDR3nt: TGTGCCAGCAGCTCCGGGACTAGTCTAGAGCAGTACTTC; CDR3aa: CASSSGTSLEQYF
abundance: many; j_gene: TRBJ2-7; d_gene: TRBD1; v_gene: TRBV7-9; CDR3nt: TGTGCCAGCAGCTCCCAGGGGGCGGTCTACGAGCAGTACTTC; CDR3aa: CASSSQGAVYEQYF